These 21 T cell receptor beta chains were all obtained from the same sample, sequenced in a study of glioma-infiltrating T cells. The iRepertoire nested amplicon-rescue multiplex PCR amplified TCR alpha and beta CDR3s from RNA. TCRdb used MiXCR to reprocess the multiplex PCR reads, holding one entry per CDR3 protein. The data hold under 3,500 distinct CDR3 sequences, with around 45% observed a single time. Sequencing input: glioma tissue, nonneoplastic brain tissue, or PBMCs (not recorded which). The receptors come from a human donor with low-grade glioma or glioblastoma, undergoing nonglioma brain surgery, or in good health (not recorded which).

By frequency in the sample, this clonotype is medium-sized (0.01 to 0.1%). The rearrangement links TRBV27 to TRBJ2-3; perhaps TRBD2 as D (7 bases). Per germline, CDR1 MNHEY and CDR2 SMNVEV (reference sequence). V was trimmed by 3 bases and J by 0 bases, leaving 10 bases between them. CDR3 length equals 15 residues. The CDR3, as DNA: TGTGCCAGCAGTTTTGGGGGGGCGAGCACAGATACGCAGTATTTT. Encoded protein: CASSFGGASTDTQYF.

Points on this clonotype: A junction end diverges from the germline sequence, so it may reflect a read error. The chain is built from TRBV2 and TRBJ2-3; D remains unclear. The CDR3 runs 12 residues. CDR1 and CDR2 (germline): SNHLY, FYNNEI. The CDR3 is CAGSESRYTRYF. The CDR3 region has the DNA TGTGCCGGCAGTGAAAGCCGCTATACGCGGTATTTT. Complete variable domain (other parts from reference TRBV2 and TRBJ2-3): EPEVTQTPSHQVTQMGQEVILRCVPISNHLYFYWYRQILGQKVEFLVSFYNNEISEKSEIFDDQFSVERPDGSNFTLKIRSTKLEDSAMYFCAGSESRYTRYFGPGTRLTVL.

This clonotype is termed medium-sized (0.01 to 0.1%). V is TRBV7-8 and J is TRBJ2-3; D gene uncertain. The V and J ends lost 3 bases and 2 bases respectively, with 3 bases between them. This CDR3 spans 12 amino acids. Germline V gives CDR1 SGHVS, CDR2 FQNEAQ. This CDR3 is CASSFYTDTQYF. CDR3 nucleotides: TGTGCCAGCAGCTTCTACACAGATACGCAGTATTTT.

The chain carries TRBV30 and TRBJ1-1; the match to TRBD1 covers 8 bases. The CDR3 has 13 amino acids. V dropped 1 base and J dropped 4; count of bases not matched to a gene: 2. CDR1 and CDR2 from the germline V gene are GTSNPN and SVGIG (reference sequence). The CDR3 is CAWSDTGGTEAFF. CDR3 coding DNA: TGTGCCTGGAGTGACACAGGGGGCACTGAAGCTTTCTTT.

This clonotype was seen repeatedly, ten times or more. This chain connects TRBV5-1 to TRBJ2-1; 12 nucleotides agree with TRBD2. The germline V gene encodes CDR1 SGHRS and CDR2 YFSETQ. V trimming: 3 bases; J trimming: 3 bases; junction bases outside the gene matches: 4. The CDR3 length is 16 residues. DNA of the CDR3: TGCGCCAGCAGCTCCCTAGCGGGAGGGGACTACAATGAGCAGTTCTTC. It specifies CASSSLAGGDYNEQFF.

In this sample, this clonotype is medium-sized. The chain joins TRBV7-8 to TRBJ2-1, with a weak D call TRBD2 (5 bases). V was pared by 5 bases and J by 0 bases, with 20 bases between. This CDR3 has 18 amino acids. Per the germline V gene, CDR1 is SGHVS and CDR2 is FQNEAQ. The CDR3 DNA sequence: TGTGCCAGCAGCCGCGGAAGCCGGACTTACACCTCCTACAATGAGCAGTTCTTC. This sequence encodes CASSRGSRTYTSYNEQFF.

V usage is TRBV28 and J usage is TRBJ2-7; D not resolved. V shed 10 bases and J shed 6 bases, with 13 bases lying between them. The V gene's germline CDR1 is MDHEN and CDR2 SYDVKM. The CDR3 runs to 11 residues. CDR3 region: CATLTLGEQYF. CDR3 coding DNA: TGTGCCACTCTAACCCTCGGCGAGCAGTACTTC.

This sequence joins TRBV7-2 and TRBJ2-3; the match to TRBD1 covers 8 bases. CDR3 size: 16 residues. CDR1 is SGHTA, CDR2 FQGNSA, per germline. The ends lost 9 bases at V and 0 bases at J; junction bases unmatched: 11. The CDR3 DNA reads TGTGCCAGAAGCCCCTCGGACAGGGCTAGCACAGATACGCAGTATTTT. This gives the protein CARSPSDRASTDTQYF. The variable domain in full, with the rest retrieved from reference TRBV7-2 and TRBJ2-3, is GAGVSQSPSNKVTEKGKDVELRCDPISGHTALYWYRQSLGQGLEFLIYFQGNSAPDKSGLPSDRFSAERTGGSVSTLTIQRTQQEDSAVYLCARSPSDRASTDTQYFGPGTRLTVL.

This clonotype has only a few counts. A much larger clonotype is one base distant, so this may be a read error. The DNA for the CDR3 is TGTGCCGCCAGTGACCCCGCTAGCGGGAGTGACGATGAGCAGTTCTTC. Amino acids: CAASDPASGSDDEQFF. The chain recombines TRBV24-1 with TRBJ2-1; 10 positions match TRBD2. The germline V gene has CDR1 KGHDR and CDR2 SFDVKD. CDR3 length: 16 residues.

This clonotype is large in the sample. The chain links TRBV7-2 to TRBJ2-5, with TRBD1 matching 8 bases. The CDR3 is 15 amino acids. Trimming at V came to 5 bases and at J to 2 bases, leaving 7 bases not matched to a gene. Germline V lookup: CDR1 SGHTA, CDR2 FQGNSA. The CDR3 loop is CASSPPGQEQETQYF. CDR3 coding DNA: TGTGCCAGCAGCCCCCCGGGACAGGAACAAGAGACCCAGTACTTC.

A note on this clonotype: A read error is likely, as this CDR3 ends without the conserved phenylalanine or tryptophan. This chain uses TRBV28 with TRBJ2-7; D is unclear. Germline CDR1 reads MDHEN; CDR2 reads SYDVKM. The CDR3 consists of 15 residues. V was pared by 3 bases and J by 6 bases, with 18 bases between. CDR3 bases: TGTGCCAGCAGTTTCCGGGTAGGCGCCGTTTCCGAGCAGTACTTG. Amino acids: CASSFRVGAVSEQYL.

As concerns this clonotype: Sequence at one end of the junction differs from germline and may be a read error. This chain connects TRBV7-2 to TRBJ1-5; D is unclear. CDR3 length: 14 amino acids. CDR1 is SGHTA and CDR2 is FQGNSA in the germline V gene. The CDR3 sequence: CARILAILNQPQPF. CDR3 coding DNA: TGTGCCCGCATCTTAGCGATTTTAAATCAGCCCCAGCCTTTC. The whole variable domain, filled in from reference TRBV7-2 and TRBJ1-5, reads GAGVSQSPSNKVTEKGKDVELRCDPISGHTALYWYRQSLGQGLEFLIYFQGNSAPDKSGLPSDRFSAERTGGSVSTLTIQRTQQEDSAVYLCARILAILNQPQPFGDGTRLSIL.

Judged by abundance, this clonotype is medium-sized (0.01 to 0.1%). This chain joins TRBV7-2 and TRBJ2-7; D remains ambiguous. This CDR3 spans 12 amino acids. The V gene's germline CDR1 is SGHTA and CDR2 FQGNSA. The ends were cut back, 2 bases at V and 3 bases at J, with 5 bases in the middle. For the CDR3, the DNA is TGTGCCAGCAGCTTAAGCAACTACGAGCAGTACTTC. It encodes CASSLSNYEQYF.

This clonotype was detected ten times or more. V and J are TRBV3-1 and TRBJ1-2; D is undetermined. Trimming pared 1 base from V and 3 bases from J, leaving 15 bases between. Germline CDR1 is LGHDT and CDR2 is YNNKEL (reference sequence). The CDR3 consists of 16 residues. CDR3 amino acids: CASSQVISGPDYGYTF. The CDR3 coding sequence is TGTGCCAGCAGCCAAGTCATCTCCGGACCAGACTATGGCTACACCTTC.

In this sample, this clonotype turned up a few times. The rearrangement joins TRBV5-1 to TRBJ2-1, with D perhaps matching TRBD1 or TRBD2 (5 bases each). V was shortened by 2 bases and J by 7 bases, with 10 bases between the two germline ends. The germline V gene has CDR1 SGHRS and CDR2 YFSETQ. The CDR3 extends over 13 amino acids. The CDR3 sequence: CASSFNGGNEQFF. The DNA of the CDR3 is TGCGCCAGCAGCTTCAATGGGGGTAATGAGCAGTTCTTC.

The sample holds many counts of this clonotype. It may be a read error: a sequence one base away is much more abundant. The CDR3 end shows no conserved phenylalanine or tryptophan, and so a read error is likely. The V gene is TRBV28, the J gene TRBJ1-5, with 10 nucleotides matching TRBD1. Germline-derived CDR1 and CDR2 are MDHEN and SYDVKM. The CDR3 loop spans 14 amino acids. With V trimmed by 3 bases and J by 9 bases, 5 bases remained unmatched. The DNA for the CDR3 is TGTGCCAGCAGTTTCTGGACAGGGGGGGGGCCCCAGCATCTT. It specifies CASSFWTGGGPQHL.

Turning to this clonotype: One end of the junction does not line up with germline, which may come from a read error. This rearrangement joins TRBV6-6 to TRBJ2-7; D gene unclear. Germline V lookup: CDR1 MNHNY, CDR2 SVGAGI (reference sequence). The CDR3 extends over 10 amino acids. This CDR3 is CDSSVHERYF. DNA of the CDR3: TGTGACAGCAGTGTTCACGAGCGGTACTTC.

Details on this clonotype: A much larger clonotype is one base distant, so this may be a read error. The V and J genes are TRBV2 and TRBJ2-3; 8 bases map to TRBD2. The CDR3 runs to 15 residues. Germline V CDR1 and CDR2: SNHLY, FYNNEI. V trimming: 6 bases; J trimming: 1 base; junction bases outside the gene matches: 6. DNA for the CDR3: TGTGCCAGCAGACGCCAGACTAGCGGCACAGATACGCAGTATTTT. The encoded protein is CASRRQTSGTDTQYF. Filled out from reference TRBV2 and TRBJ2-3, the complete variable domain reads EPEVTQTPSHQVTQMGQEVILRCVPISNHLYFYWYRQILGQKVEFLVSFYNNEISEKSEIFDDQFSVERPDGSNFTLKIRSTKLEDSAMYFCASRRQTSGTDTQYFGPGTRLTVL.

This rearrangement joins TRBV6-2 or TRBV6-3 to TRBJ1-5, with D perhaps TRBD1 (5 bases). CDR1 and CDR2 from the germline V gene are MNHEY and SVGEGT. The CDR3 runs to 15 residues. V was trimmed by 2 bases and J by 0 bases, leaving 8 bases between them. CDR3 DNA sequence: TGTGCCAGCAGTTACGGGGGGAATAGCAATCAGCCCCAGCATTTT. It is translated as CASSYGGNSNQPQHF.

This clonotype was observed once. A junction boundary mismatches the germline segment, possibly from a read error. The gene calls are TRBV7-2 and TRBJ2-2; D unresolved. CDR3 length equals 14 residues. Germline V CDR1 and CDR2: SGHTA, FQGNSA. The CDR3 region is CASSQTVNTGELFF. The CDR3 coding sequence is TGTGCCAGCAGCCAAACAGTTAACACTGGGGAGCTGTTTTTT.

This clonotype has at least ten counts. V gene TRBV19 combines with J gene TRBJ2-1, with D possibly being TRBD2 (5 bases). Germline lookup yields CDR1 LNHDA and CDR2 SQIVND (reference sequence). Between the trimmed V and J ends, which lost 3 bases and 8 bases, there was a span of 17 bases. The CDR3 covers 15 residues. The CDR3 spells CASSMSLASSHEQFF. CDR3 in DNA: TGTGCCAGTAGTATGTCCCTGGCTAGCTCCCATGAGCAGTTCTTC.